The rows below give T cell receptor beta chains drawn from one sample of a study of blood T cells in healthy people across ages. MiXCR, applied by TCRdb to the 5' RACE reads, yields one record per CDR3 protein. The repertoire includes some 710,000 distinct CDR3 sequences, about 46% of them detected once, and 15% to 20% sits in the top ten. The sample taken for sequencing was blood. The origin of the receptors is a man older than 75 in good health. The CDR3 runs from the conserved cysteine through the conserved F or W. A D gene is named only where the DNA matches it firmly. Size is stated for part of the rows, as once, few or many counts, or as a class when the clone is expanded.

d_gene,abundance,v_gene,j_gene,CDR3aa,CDR3nt
.,.,TRBV7-9,TRBJ2-1,CASRGGTNEQFF,TGTGCCAGCAGGGGCGGAACCAATGAGCAGTTCTTC
.,.,TRBV10-1,TRBJ2-7,CASSEPKGRGSEQYF,TGCGCCAGCAGTGAGCCGAAGGGCCGCGGCAGCGAGCAGTACTTC
TRBD1,.,TRBV7-8,TRBJ2-5,CASSLRDRGVETQYF,TGTGCCAGCAGCCTGCGGGACAGGGGGGTTGAGACCCAGTACTTC
TRBD1,.,TRBV7-9,TRBJ2-1,CASSLARGTDSYNEQFF,TGTGCCAGCAGCTTAGCGCGTGGGACAGACTCCTACAATGAGCAGTTCTTC
.,.,TRBV3-1,TRBJ2-5,CASSHTGSGTETQYF,TGTGCCAGCAGCCACACCGGGTCAGGGACGGAGACCCAGTACTTC
TRBD1,.,TRBV28,TRBJ1-6,CASSLGGQFYSPLHF,TGTGCCAGCAGTTTGGGGGGACAGTTCTATTCACCCCTCCACTTT
.,.,TRBV7-9,TRBJ2-7,CASSRRDPRRNEQYF,TGTGCCAGCAGCCGTCGGGACCCCCGAAGGAACGAGCAGTACTTC
.,.,TRBV2,TRBJ2-3,CASSEGASGTDTQYF,TGTGCCAGCAGTGAAGGCGCCTCCGGAACAGATACGCAGTATTTT
.,.,TRBV9,TRBJ1-4,CASSVQGRDEKLFF,TGTGCCAGCAGCGTGCAGGGTAGGGATGAAAAACTGTTTTTT
.,once,TRBV14,TRBJ1-3,CASSQDQTSGNTIYF,TGTGCCAGCAGCCAAGACCAAACCTCTGGAAACACCATATATTTT
TRBD1,.,TRBV27,TRBJ2-7,CASRPPGGEQYF,TGTGCCAGCAGACCTCCAGGGGGTGAGCAGTACTTC
TRBD2,few,TRBV5-6,TRBJ2-1,CASSSLRRTSSSSYNEQFF,TGTGCCAGCAGCTCTCTACGAAGGACTAGTTCGAGCTCCTACAATGAGCAGTTCTTC
.,.,TRBV20-1,TRBJ2-3,CSANSPGVSTDTQYF,TGCAGTGCTAACTCCCCGGGGGTGAGCACAGATACGCAGTATTTT
TRBD2,.,TRBV11-2,TRBJ2-1,CASSPVTSGEQFF,TGTGCCAGCAGCCCTGTGACTAGCGGCGAGCAGTTCTTC
.,.,TRBV7-8,TRBJ2-7,CASSPWVADNEQYF,TGTGCCAGCAGCCCCTGGGTAGCGGACAATGAGCAGTACTTC
.,.,TRBV29-1,TRBJ2-4,CSVRAGEFAKNIQYF,TGCAGCGTTCGGGCAGGGGAGTTCGCCAAAAACATTCAGTACTTC
TRBD2,once,TRBV7-9,TRBJ2-3,CASSDGGGLGQHTDTQYF,TGTGCCAGCAGCGACGGGGGGGGCTTAGGACAGCACACAGATACGCAGTATTTT
TRBD1,many,TRBV6-1,TRBJ1-2,CASSRDRPEVYGYTF,TGTGCCAGCAGTCGGGACAGACCAGAAGTCTATGGCTACACCTTC
.,.,TRBV20-1,TRBJ1-5,CSATHSNQPQHF,TGCAGTGCTACACATAGCAATCAGCCCCAGCATTTT
.,.,TRBV11-2,TRBJ2-5,CASSSFRGSTGYEQYF,TGTGCCAGCAGCTCGTTCCGAGGGAGTACGGGCTATGAGCAGTACTTC
TRBD1,many,TRBV20-1,TRBJ2-5,CSASPPGQGEETQYF,TGCAGTGCTAGCCCCCCGGGACAGGGAGAAGAGACCCAGTACTTC
.,.,TRBV6-6,TRBJ2-4,CASIKGLASNIQYF,TGTGCCAGCATCAAGGGACTGGCTTCAAACATTCAGTACTTC
.,few,TRBV7-2,TRBJ2-3,CASSREWAEDTQYF,TGTGCCAGCAGCCGGGAATGGGCGGAAGATACGCAGTATTTT
.,.,TRBV12-3/TRBV12-4,TRBJ1-1,CASSTDFKAFF,TGTGCCAGCAGTACGGACTTTAAAGCTTTCTTT
TRBD1,few,TRBV5-1,TRBJ2-5,CASSFLTGVQETQYF,TGCGCCAGCAGCTTTTTGACAGGGGTGCAAGAGACCCAGTACTTC
.,.,TRBV12-5,TRBJ1-5,CASARVGPPGNQPQHF,TGTGCTAGTGCCCGTGTCGGTCCTCCGGGCAATCAGCCCCAGCATTTT
TRBD2,.,TRBV20-1,TRBJ2-3,CSARDPTSGRIDTQYF,TGCAGTGCTAGAGACCCGACTAGCGGGAGGATAGATACGCAGTATTTT
.,.,TRBV2,TRBJ2-5,CASSEGGVRAQETQYF,TGTGCCAGCAGTGAGGGCGGCGTAAGAGCCCAAGAGACCCAGTACTTC
.,.,TRBV7-2,TRBJ2-5,CASSLISGSRERTQYF,TGTGCCAGCAGCTTAATCTCGGGAAGCCGAGAGAGGACCCAGTACTTC
.,.,TRBV12-3/TRBV12-4,TRBJ2-3,CASRSRGRADTQYF,TGTGCCAGCAGGTCCAGAGGGAGAGCAGATACGCAGTATTTT
TRBD1,.,TRBV20-1,TRBJ2-4,CSASRQGKNIQYF,TGCAGTGCTAGCAGACAGGGAAAAAACATTCAGTACTTC
TRBD1,few,TRBV24-1,TRBJ2-1,CATSDLRQGASHEQFF,TGTGCCACCAGTGACTTAAGACAGGGGGCGTCTCATGAGCAGTTCTTC
TRBD2,few,TRBV18,TRBJ2-3,CASSPPRVRAAGAPADTQYF,TGTGCCAGCTCACCACCAAGAGTCAGGGCGGCGGGAGCTCCGGCAGATACGCAGTATTTT
.,.,TRBV6-2/TRBV6-3,TRBJ2-1,CASSSSAGAAYNEQFF,TGTGCCAGCAGTTCAAGTGCGGGGGCGGCCTACAATGAGCAGTTCTTC
.,.,TRBV13,TRBJ1-4,CASSLEGKLFF,TGTGCCAGCAGCTTGGAAGGAAAACTGTTTTTT
.,.,TRBV27,TRBJ2-3,CASSSADRADTQYF,TGTGCCAGCAGTTCCGCCGACCGCGCAGATACGCAGTATTTT
TRBD2,many,TRBV11-3,TRBJ2-5,CASSLQWTSGQETQYF,TGTGCCAGCAGCTTGCAATGGACTAGCGGACAAGAGACCCAGTACTTC
TRBD1,once,TRBV2,TRBJ2-7,CAGRQGAEEQYF,TGTGCCGGAAGACAGGGGGCGGAGGAGCAGTACTTC
.,once,TRBV10-3,TRBJ2-1,CAVSENPRDPSFF,TGTGCCGTCAGTGAGAACCCCCGGGACCCTTCGTTCTTC
.,.,TRBV7-2,TRBJ2-4,CASSLDKGIRYF,TGTGCCAGCAGCTTAGACAAGGGCATTCGGTACTTC
TRBD2,.,TRBV6-5,TRBJ2-7,CTSSYRASGRGEQYF,TGTACCAGCAGTTACAGGGCTAGCGGGAGGGGTGAGCAGTACTTC
.,.,TRBV5-1,TRBJ2-7,CASSHDGSRAYEQYF,TGCGCCAGCAGCCACGACGGGAGTCGAGCCTACGAGCAGTACTTC